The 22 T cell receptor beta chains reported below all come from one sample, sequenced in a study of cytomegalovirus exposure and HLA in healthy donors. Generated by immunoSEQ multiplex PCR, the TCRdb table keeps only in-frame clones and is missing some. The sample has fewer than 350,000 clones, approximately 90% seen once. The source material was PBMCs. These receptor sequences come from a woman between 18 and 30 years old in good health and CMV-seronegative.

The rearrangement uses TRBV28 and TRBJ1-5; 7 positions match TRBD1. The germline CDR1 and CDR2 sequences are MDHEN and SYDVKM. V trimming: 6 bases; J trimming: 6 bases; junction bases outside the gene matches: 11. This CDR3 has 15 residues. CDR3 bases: TGTGCCAGCAGCCTCCAGACAGGGAATAGTCAGCCCCAGCATTTT. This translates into CASSLQTGNSQPQHF.

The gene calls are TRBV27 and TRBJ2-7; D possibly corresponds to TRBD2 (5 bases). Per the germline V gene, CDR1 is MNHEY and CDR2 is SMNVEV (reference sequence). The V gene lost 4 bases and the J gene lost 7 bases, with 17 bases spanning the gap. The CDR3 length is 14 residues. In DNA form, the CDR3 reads TGTGCCAGCAGTTCTCTCGAGGGCCCGGGGGAGCAGTACTTC. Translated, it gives CASSSLEGPGEQYF.

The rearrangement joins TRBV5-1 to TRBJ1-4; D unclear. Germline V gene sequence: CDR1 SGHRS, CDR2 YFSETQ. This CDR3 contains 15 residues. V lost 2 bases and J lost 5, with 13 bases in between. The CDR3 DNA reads TGCGCCAGCAGCTTTGGTTTAGAGCGGAATGAAAAACTGTTTTTT. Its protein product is CASSFGLERNEKLFF.

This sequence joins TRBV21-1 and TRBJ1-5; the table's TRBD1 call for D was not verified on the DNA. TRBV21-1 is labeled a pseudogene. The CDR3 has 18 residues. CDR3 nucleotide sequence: TGTGCCAGCAGCAAAGGTACCGGACAGGGATATAGCAATCAGCCCCAGCATTTT. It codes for CASSKGTGQGYSNQPQHF.

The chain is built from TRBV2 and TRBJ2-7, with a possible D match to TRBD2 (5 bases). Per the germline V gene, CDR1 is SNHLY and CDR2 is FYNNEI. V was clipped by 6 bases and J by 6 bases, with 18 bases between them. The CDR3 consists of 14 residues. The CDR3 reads CASSKVRTAREQYF. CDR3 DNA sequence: TGTGCCAGCAGCAAAGTCCGGACTGCACGCGAGCAGTACTTC.

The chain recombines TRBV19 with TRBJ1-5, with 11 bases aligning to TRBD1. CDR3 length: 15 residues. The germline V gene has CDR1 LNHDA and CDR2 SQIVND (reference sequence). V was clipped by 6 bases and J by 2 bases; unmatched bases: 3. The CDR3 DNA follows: TGTGCCAGTAGGGGACAGGGGGTTGGCAATCAGCCCCAGCATTTT. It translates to CASRGQGVGNQPQHF. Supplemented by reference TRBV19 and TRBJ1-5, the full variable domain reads DGGITQSPKYLFRKEGQNVTLSCEQNLNHDAMYWYRQDPGQGLRLIYYSQIVNDFQKGDIAEGYSVSREKKESFPLTVTSAQKNPTAFYLCASRGQGVGNQPQHFGDGTRLSIL.

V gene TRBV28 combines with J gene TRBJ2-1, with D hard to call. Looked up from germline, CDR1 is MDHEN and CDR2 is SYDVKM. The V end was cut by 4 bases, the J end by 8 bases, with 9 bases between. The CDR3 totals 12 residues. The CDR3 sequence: CASSSRSDEQFF. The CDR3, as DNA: TGTGCCAGCAGTTCCCGTTCAGATGAGCAGTTCTTC.

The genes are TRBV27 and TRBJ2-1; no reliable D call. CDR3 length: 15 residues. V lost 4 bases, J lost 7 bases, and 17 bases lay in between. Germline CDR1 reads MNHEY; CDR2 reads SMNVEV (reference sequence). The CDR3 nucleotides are TGTGCCAGCAGTTCCCCTGGTGCGGAACCTAATGAGCAGTTCTTC. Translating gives CASSSPGAEPNEQFF.

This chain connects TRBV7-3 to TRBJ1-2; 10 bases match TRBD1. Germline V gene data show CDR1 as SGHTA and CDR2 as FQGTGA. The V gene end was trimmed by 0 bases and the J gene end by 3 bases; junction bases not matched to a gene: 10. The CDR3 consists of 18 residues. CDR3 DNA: TGTGCCAGCAGCTTAACGTCTTGGACAGGGGGTAAGTACTATGGCTACACCTTC. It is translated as CASSLTSWTGGKYYGYTF.

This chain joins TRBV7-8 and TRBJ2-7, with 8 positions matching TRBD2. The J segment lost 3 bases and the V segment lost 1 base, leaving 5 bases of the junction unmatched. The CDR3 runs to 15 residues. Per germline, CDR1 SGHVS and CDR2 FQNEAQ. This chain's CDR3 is CASSLGLAYHYEQYF. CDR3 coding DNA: TGTGCCAGCAGCTTAGGACTAGCGTACCACTACGAGCAGTACTTC. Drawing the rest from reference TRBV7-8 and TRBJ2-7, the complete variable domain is GAGVSQSPRYKVAKRGQDVALRCDPISGHVSLFWYQQALGQGPEFLTYFQNEAQLDKSGLPSDRFFAERPEGSVSTLKIQRTQQEDSAVYLCASSLGLAYHYEQYFGPGTRLTVT.

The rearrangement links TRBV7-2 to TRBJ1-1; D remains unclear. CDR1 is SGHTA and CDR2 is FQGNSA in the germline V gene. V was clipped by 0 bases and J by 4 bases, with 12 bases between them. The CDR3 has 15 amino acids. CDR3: CASSLALGRGTEAFF. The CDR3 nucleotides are TGTGCCAGCAGCTTAGCTTTAGGGCGGGGCACTGAAGCTTTCTTT.

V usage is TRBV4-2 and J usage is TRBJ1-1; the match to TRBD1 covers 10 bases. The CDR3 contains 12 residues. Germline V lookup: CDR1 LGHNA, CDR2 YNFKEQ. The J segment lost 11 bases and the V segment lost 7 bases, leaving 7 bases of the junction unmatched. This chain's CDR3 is CASNPDRGNAFF. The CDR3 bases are TGTGCCAGCAACCCGGACAGGGGGAATGCTTTCTTT.

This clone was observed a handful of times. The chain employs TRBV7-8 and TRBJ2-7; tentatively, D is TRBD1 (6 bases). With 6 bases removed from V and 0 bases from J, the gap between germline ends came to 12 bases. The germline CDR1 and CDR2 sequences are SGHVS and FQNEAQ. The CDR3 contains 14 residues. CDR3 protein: CASRRDTDSYEQYF. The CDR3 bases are TGTGCCAGCAGGAGGGACACCGACTCCTACGAGCAGTACTTC.

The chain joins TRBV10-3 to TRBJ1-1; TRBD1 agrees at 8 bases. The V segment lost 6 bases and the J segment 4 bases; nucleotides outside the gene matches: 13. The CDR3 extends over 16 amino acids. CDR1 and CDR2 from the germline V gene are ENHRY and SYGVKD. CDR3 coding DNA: TGTGCCATCAGCGCGACTGGACAGGGTAGAGGCACTGAAGCTTTCTTT. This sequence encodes CAISATGQGRGTEAFF.

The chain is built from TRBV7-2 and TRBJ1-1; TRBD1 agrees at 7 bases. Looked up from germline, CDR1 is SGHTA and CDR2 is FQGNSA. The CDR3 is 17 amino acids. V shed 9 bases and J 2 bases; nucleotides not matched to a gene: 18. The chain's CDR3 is CARGGPWQHLLNTEAFF. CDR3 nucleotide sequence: TGTGCCAGAGGGGGCCCATGGCAGCATCTCTTAAACACTGAAGCTTTCTTT.

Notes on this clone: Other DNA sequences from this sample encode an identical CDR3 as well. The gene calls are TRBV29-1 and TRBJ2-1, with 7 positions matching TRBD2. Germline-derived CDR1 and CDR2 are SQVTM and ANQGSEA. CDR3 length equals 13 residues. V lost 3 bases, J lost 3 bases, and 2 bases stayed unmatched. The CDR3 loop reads CSVDGGSYNEQFF. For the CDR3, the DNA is TGCAGCGTTGACGGCGGGAGCTACAATGAGCAGTTCTTC.

The CDR3 DNA follows: TGCAGCGTTGAACTTTCCCGGAGCTCCTATAATTCACCCCTCCACTTT. This codes for CSVELSRSSYNSPLHF. This chain connects TRBV29-1 to TRBJ1-6; D uncertain. The CDR3 is made up of 16 amino acids. Trimming removed 2 bases from V and 0 bases from J, with 11 bases in between. In germline, CDR1 is SQVTM, CDR2 ANQGSEA.

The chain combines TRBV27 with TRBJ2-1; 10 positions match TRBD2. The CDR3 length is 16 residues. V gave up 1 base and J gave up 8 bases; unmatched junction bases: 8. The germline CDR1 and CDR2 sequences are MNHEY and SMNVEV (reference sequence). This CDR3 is CASSLLRASGSDEQFF. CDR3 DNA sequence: TGTGCCAGCAGTTTATTAAGGGCTAGCGGGAGTGATGAGCAGTTCTTC.

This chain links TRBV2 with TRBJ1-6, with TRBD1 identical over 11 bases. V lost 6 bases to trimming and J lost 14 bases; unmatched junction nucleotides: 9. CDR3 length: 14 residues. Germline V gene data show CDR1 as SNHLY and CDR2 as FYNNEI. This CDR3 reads CASRGQGADSALHF. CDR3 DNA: TGTGCCAGCAGAGGACAGGGGGCTGATTCGGCCCTCCACTTT.

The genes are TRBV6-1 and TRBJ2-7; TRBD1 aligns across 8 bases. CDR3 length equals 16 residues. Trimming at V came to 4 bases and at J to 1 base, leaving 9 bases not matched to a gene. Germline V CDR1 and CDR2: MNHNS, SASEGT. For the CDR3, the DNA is TGTGCCAGCAGTGCGGTTCCCGGGACAGGATCCTACGAGCAGTACTTC. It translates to CASSAVPGTGSYEQYF.

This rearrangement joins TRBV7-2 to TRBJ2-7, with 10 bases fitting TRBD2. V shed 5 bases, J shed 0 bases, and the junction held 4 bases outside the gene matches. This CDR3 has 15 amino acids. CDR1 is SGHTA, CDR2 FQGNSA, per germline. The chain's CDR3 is CASSPSGRGSYEQYF. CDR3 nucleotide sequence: TGTGCCAGCAGCCCTAGCGGGAGAGGCTCCTACGAGCAGTACTTC.

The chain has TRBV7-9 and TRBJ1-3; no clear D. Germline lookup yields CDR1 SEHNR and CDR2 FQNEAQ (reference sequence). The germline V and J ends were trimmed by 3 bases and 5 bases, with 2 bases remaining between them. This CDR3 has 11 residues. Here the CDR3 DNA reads TGTGCCAGCAGCTTTAGAAACACCATATATTTT. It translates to CASSFRNTIYF.